One TCR beta chain is described in this entry. Original handling: The authors estimated nucleated cell counts from reference gene primer amplification. Sequenced by immunoSEQ multiplex PCR; TCRdb stores in-frame clones only, minus some. V, J and clone size are taken as reported in that table, and D and trimming were inferred from the DNA itself. The sample records roughly 180,000 clones, around 85% being singletons. The entry originates in a study of blood T cell repertoires in COVID-19. The germline gives CDR1 LNHDA, CDR2 SQIVND (reference sequence). J was trimmed by 3 bases and V by 5 bases; bases with no gene match: 4. This CDR3 is built from 14 residues.

The source is a man aged 55 to 70 who had recovered from COVID-19. Sequencing was performed on peripheral blood. This sequence joins TRBV19 and TRBJ1-1; 9 bases agree with TRBD1. The chain's CDR3 is CASSWDRVDTEAFF. The CDR3 DNA is TGTGCCAGTAGTTGGGACAGGGTAGACACTGAAGCTTTCTTT. Drawing the rest from reference TRBV19 and TRBJ1-1, the complete variable domain is DGGITQSPKYLFRKEGQNVTLSCEQNLNHDAMYWYRQDPGQGLRLIYYSQIVNDFQKGDIAEGYSVSREKKESFPLTVTSAQKNPTAFYLCASSWDRVDTEAFFGQGTRLTVV.